This T cell receptor beta chain was recovered during a study of T cell responses to AZD1222 COVID-19 vaccine. Study-level results: In a largely white British group with more females than males, clonal diversity was possibly underestimated. Sampled repertoires all dated from after the peak T cell response. Reports say nearly half of spike-specific TCRs go after unmutated variant regions.

This clone showed up just a few times. The antigen is undetermined. The V gene lost 1 base and the J gene lost 2 bases, with 3 bases spanning the gap. There are 12 residues in the CDR3. Second-dose schedules of about 4 or about 12 weeks were combined. The data were produced by immunoSEQ multiplex PCR, yet TCRdb's version contains in-frame clones alone and is incomplete. Seen here are 170,000 or so clones, approximately 86% observed once, and the top ten hold 11%. V is TRBV12-3 or TRBV12-4 and J is TRBJ2-7, with no clear D. The clonotype comes from an adult who received the AZD1222 COVID-19 vaccine. Sequences were derived from peripheral blood, sampled 28 days after the second AZD1222 dose. CDR3 nucleotides: TGTGCCAGCAGTTTAGGGGCCTACGAGCAGTACTTC. This gives the protein CASSLGAYEQYF.